What follows are 24 T cell receptor beta chains derived from one specimen sequenced in a study of response to subunit inactivated influenza vaccine. TCRdb called the RT-PCR reads again in MiXCR, with one record for every CDR3 protein. The sample records about 530,000 distinct CDR3 sequences, about 10% being singletons. This specimen was PBMCs from blood, taken on the day of vaccination. The receptor set was obtained from a man aged 50-60 years who received an inactivated influenza vaccine.

The V and J genes are TRBV7-2 and TRBJ2-1; D is possibly TRBD2 (6 bases). This CDR3 has 15 amino acids. The germline gives CDR1 SGHTA, CDR2 FQGNSA. V lost 4 bases and J 4 bases, leaving 14 bases between the germline ends. The CDR3 loop is CASSSSSATYNEQFF. For the CDR3, the DNA is TGTGCCAGCAGCTCGTCTAGCGCAACATACAATGAGCAGTTCTTC. Looking up the rest from reference TRBV7-2 and TRBJ2-1 gives the full variable domain: GAGVSQSPSNKVTEKGKDVELRCDPISGHTALYWYRQSLGQGLEFLIYFQGNSAPDKSGLPSDRFSAERTGGSVSTLTIQRTQQEDSAVYLCASSSSSATYNEQFFGPGTRLTVL.

The rearrangement uses TRBV12-3 or TRBV12-4 and TRBJ1-1; possibly TRBD1 for D (6 bases). V gave up 2 bases and J gave up 5 bases, with 15 bases separating them. There are 15 residues in the CDR3. The CDR3 here is CASSLHGGLGTEAFF. The CDR3 DNA reads as TGTGCCAGCAGTTTACATGGGGGGCTAGGTACTGAAGCTTTCTTT.

This clonotype was seen more than once but under ten times. The CDR3 reads CASSYQTYNEQFF. CDR3 DNA sequence: TGTGCCAGCAGTTATCAAACATACAATGAGCAGTTCTTC. The rearrangement uses TRBV7-2 and TRBJ2-1; D unclear. Germline-derived CDR1 and CDR2 are SGHTA and FQGNSA. This CDR3 contains 13 residues. The ends were cut back, 6 bases at V and 4 bases at J, with 10 bases in the middle.

The chain couples TRBV20-1 to TRBJ2-5, with 9 positions matching TRBD2. Germline CDR1 reads DFQATT; CDR2 reads SNEGSKA (reference sequence). V shed 3 bases, J shed 4 bases, and the junction held 9 bases outside the gene matches. The CDR3 has 15 amino acids. The CDR3 bases are TGCAGTGCTAGTTTTCGCGGGGGGGTAGGAGAGACCCAGTACTTC. Translated, it gives CSASFRGGVGETQYF.

The chain combines TRBV9 with TRBJ2-7; maybe TRBD2 (6 bases). The germline CDR1 and CDR2 sequences are SGDLS and YYNGEE. The germline V and J ends were trimmed by 4 bases and 1 base, with 12 bases remaining between them. The CDR3 contains 14 residues. DNA for the CDR3: TGTGCCAGCAGCCAGGCGGGAATATCCTACGAGCAGTACTTC. This codes for CASSQAGISYEQYF.

This clonotype was observed at least ten times. The V gene is TRBV5-1, the J gene TRBJ1-1; D call uncertain. The CDR3 runs 15 residues. Between the trimmed V and J ends, which lost 2 bases and 0 bases, there was a span of 11 bases. Germline V gene data show CDR1 as SGHRS and CDR2 as YFSETQ. The CDR3, as DNA: TGCGCCAGCAGCTTTGACCCCGCAGTGAACACTGAAGCTTTCTTT. This encodes CASSFDPAVNTEAFF.

This chain joins TRBV20-1 and TRBJ1-1; no reliable D call. The germline V gene has CDR1 DFQATT and CDR2 SNEGSKA (reference sequence). Trimming took off 6 bases at V and 3 bases at J, with 11 bases between the two ends. This CDR3 has 12 residues. Written as DNA, the CDR3 is TGCAGTGCAAACCGACATGACACTGAAGCTTTCTTT. Protein: CSANRHDTEAFF.

This clonotype was seen only a few times. The chain is built from TRBV9 and TRBJ2-7; TRBD1 matches at 9 bases. CDR1 and CDR2 (germline): SGDLS, YYNGEE. After removal of 4 bases from V and 0 bases from J, the junction contained 5 bases not matched to a gene. This CDR3 has 15 amino acids. In DNA form, the CDR3 reads TGTGCCAGCAGCCTGGGGACAGGGACCTCCTACGAGCAGTACTTC. Residues: CASSLGTGTSYEQYF.

V usage is TRBV12-3 or TRBV12-4 and J usage is TRBJ2-5; perhaps TRBD2 as D (6 bases). The CDR3 has 15 amino acids. Trimming stripped 5 bases from V and 4 bases from J, with 17 bases between. The CDR3 sequence is CASSRHWGDRETQYF. DNA of the CDR3: TGTGCCAGCAGTCGCCACTGGGGGGATCGAGAGACCCAGTACTTC.

This chain connects TRBV20-1 to TRBJ2-7; D may be TRBD1 (6 bases). CDR3 length: 15 residues. In germline, CDR1 is DFQATT, CDR2 SNEGSKA (reference sequence). V lost 7 bases, J lost 2 bases, and 21 bases lay in between. CDR3 in amino acids: CSGTPTIRQAYEQYF. The CDR3 bases are TGCAGTGGCACCCCTACTATTAGACAGGCCTACGAGCAGTACTTC.

This clonotype was seen more than once but under ten times. The J gene is TRBJ1-6, the V gene TRBV5-1; maybe TRBD1 (6 bases). The germline V gene encodes CDR1 SGHRS and CDR2 YFSETQ. With 0 bases removed from V and 4 bases from J, the gap between germline ends came to 11 bases. This CDR3 spans 16 amino acids. CDR3 residues: CASSLDGTLYNSPLHF. The CDR3 bases are TGCGCCAGCAGCTTGGACGGGACACTGTATAATTCACCCCTCCACTTT.

In its sample, this clonotype was seen many times. The chain uses TRBV5-1 and TRBJ2-5, with D unclear. Per germline, CDR1 SGHRS and CDR2 YFSETQ. The CDR3 loop spans 16 amino acids. V was trimmed by 0 bases and J by 1 base, leaving 13 bases between them. In nucleotides, the CDR3 is TGCGCCAGCAGCTTGGGTATTGGTTACAGCCAAGAGACCCAGTACTTC. This translates into CASSLGIGYSQETQYF.

The genes are TRBV7-3 and TRBJ2-2, with 10 bases aligning to TRBD1. V shed 6 bases, J shed 2 bases, and the junction held 6 bases outside the gene matches. CDR1 is SGHTA, CDR2 FQGTGA, per germline. The CDR3 contains 16 residues. The CDR3 here is CASSYRDRGNTGELFF. For the CDR3, the DNA is TGTGCCAGCAGTTACCGGGACAGGGGCAACACCGGGGAGCTGTTTTTT.

The V gene is TRBV9, the J gene TRBJ2-7; TRBD2 aligns across 9 bases. The length of the CDR3 is 14 residues. Losses at the gene ends were 3 bases for V and 2 bases for J; bases not matched to a gene: 3. Germline values: CDR1 SGDLS, CDR2 YYNGEE. Here the CDR3 DNA reads TGTGCCAGCAGCGCGCGGGAGGGCCCCTACGAGCAGTACTTC. Protein sequence: CASSAREGPYEQYF. Drawing the rest from reference TRBV9 and TRBJ2-7, the complete variable domain is DSGVTQTPKHLITATGQRVTLRCSPRSGDLSVYWYQQSLDQGLQFLIQYYNGEERAKGNILERFSAQQFPDLHSELNLSSLELGDSALYFCASSAREGPYEQYFGPGTRLTVT.

About this clonotype itself: Since a much larger clone is just one base distant, this may be a read error. J is TRBJ2-2 and V is TRBV28; 8 nucleotides line up with TRBD1. Germline lookup yields CDR1 MDHEN and CDR2 SYDVKM. The CDR3 is 16 amino acids. DNA for the CDR3: TGTGCCAGCACCACTCAGGGGGCCCGCTTCACCGGGGAGCTGTCTTTT. Protein: CASTTQGARFTGELSF.

The chain uses TRBV4-3 and TRBJ1-6; D gene ambiguous. The germline V and J ends were trimmed by 2 bases and 8 bases, with 10 bases remaining between them. This CDR3 is 14 amino acids long. Germline V gives CDR1 LGHNA, CDR2 YSLEER. The CDR3: CASSQTPGYSPLHF. CDR3 nucleotide sequence: TGCGCCAGCAGCCAAACCCCCGGTTATTCACCCCTCCACTTT.

This clonotype was seen ten or more times. The chain recombines TRBV4-2 with TRBJ2-3; D is ambiguous. The ends were cut back, 1 base at V and 4 bases at J, with 6 bases in the middle. The CDR3 length is 13 residues. Germline V gene lookup returns CDR1 LGHNA and CDR2 YNFKEQ. CDR3 residues: CASSQGLPDTQYF. The CDR3 DNA reads TGTGCCAGCAGCCAAGGTCTCCCAGATACGCAGTATTTT.

This chain joins TRBV19 and TRBJ1-5, with TRBD1 as a possible D gene (6 bases). Germline V gives CDR1 LNHDA, CDR2 SQIVND (reference sequence). V shed 8 bases and J shed 6 bases, with 14 bases lying between them. The CDR3 spans 13 residues. The chain's CDR3 is CASEPGAGQPQHF. CDR3 bases: TGTGCCAGTGAACCGGGGGCAGGTCAGCCCCAGCATTTT. The variable domain in full, with the rest retrieved from reference TRBV19 and TRBJ1-5, is DGGITQSPKYLFRKEGQNVTLSCEQNLNHDAMYWYRQDPGQGLRLIYYSQIVNDFQKGDIAEGYSVSREKKESFPLTVTSAQKNPTAFYLCASEPGAGQPQHFGDGTRLSIL.

The chain is built from TRBV30 and TRBJ2-7; 8 bases agree with TRBD2. This CDR3 contains 15 residues. The germline V gene has CDR1 GTSNPN and CDR2 SVGIG (reference sequence). V was pared by 2 bases and J by 4 bases, with 10 bases of the junction left unmatched. The CDR3 region has the DNA TGTGCCTGGAGTCTCCGGGGGGGCCTTCGATACGAGCAGTACTTC. Amino acids: CAWSLRGGLRYEQYF.

This chain links TRBV7-9 with TRBJ2-2; D is unclear. Germline V lookup: CDR1 SEHNR, CDR2 FQNEAQ (reference sequence). V gave up 3 bases and J gave up 0 bases, with 8 bases separating them. This CDR3 is 15 amino acids long. For the CDR3, the DNA is TGTGCCAGCAGCTTCGGTCGAACGAACACCGGGGAGCTGTTTTTT. Amino acid sequence: CASSFGRTNTGELFF. Full variable domain (rest looked up from reference TRBV7-9 and TRBJ2-2): DTGVSQNPRHKITKRGQNVTFRCDPISEHNRLYWYRQTLGQGPEFLTYFQNEAQLEKSRLLSDRFSAERPKGSFSTLEIQRTEQGDSAMYLCASSFGRTNTGELFFGEGSRLTVL.

This chain uses TRBV20-1 with TRBJ1-1; tentative D call: TRBD1 (6 bases). CDR3 length: 11 amino acids. Per the germline V gene, CDR1 is DFQATT and CDR2 is SNEGSKA (reference sequence). CDR3: CSLEGGTEAFF. The CDR3 bases are TGCAGCCTCGAGGGGGGCACTGAAGCTTTCTTT.

J is TRBJ2-4 and V is TRBV10-1, with 9 bases fitting TRBD1. This CDR3 spans 14 amino acids. The V gene end was trimmed by 7 bases and the J gene end by 8 bases; junction bases not matched to a gene: 9. Germline V CDR1 and CDR2: WNHNN, SYGVQD (reference sequence). The CDR3 is CASKGDRAVDIQYF. The CDR3 DNA reads as TGCGCCAGCAAGGGGGACAGGGCCGTGGACATTCAGTACTTC.

This clonotype was detected a few times. V usage is TRBV6-2 or TRBV6-3 and J usage is TRBJ2-7; no clear D. Trimming left V 2 bases short and J 3 bases short, with 14 bases between. CDR1 and CDR2 (germline): MNHEY, SVGEGT. There are 15 residues in the CDR3. In DNA form, the CDR3 reads TGTGCCAGCAGTTACCATCTCCTGCGCGGCTACGAGCAGTACTTC. Translated, it gives CASSYHLLRGYEQYF.

Note on this clonotype: Since a much larger clone is just one base distant, this may be a read error. The V and J genes are TRBV30 and TRBJ2-7; the match to TRBD1 covers 9 bases. Germline lookup yields CDR1 GTSNPN and CDR2 SVGIG (reference sequence). CDR3 length equals 13 residues. The CDR3 loop reads CARRDRAGNEQYF. DNA for the CDR3: TGTGCCCGGAGGGACAGGGCTGGGAACGAGCAGTACTTC. Full variable domain (outside the CDR3, taken from reference TRBV30 and TRBJ2-7): SQTIHQWPATLVQPVGSPLSLECTVEGTSNPNLYWYRQAAGRGLQLLFYSVGIGQISSEVPQNLSASRPQDRQFILSSKKLLLSDSGFYLCARRDRAGNEQYFGPGTRLTVT.